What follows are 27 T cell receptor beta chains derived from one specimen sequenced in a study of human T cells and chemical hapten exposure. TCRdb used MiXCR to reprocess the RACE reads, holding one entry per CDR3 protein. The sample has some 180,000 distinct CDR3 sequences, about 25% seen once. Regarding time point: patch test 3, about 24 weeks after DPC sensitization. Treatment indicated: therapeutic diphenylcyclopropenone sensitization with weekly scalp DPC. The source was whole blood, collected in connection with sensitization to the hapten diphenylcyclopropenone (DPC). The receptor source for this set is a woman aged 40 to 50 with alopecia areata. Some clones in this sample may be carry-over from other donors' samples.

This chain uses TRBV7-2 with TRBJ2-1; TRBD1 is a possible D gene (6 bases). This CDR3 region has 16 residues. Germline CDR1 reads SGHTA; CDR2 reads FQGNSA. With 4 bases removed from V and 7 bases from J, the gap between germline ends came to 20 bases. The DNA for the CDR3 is TGTGCCAGCAGCTGGGGTGCCGGGACACCCGATAATGAGCAGTTCTTC. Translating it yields CASSWGAGTPDNEQFF.

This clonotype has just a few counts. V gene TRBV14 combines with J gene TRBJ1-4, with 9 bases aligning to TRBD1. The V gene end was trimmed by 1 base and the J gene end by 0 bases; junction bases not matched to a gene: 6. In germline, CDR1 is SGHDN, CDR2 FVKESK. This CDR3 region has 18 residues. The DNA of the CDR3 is TGTGCCAGCAGCCAAGGACAGGGGGGATTTGCAACTAATGAAAAACTGTTTTTT. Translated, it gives CASSQGQGGFATNEKLFF.

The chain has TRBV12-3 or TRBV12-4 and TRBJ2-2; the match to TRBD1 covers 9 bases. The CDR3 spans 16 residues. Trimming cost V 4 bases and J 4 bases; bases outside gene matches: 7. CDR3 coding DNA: TGTGCCAGCAGTTGGGGACAGGGTCCTTCCACCGGGGAGCTGTTTTTT. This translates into CASSWGQGPSTGELFF.

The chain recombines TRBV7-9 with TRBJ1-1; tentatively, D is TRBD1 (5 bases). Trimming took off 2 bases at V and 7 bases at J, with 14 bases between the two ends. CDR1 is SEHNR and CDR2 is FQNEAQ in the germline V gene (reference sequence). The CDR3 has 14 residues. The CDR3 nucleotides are TGTGCCAGCAGCTTAACCCAGGGTAGTAATGAAGCTTTCTTT. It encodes CASSLTQGSNEAFF.

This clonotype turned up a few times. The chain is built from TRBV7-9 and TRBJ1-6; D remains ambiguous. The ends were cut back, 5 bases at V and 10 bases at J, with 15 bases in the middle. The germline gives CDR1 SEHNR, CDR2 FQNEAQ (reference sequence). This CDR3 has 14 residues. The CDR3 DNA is TGTGCCAGCAGCAAGTCAAGAGAGGAGTCACCCCTCCACTTT. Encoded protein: CASSKSREESPLHF.

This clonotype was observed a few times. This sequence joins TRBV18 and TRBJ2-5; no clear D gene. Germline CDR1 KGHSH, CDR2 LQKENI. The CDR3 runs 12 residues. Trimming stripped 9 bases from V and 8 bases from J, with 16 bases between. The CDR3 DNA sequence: TGTGCCAGTCATCAGTCGTCAGGTACCCAGTACTTC. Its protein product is CASHQSSGTQYF.

The CDR3 DNA reads TGTGCCAGCAGTTTTAATCAGGGGGGACTAAACACCGGGGAGCTGTTTTTT. This sequence encodes CASSFNQGGLNTGELFF. V usage is TRBV28 and J usage is TRBJ2-2; D may be TRBD1 or TRBD2 (7 bases each). V dropped 3 bases and J dropped 2 bases, with 16 bases sitting between them. The germline V gene has CDR1 MDHEN and CDR2 SYDVKM. The length of the CDR3 is 17 residues.

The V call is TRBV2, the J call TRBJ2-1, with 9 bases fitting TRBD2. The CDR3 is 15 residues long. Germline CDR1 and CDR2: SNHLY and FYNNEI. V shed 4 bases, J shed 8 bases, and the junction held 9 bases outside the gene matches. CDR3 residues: CASSVGGRALYEQFF. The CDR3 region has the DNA TGTGCCAGCAGTGTAGGCGGGAGGGCCCTCTATGAGCAGTTCTTC.

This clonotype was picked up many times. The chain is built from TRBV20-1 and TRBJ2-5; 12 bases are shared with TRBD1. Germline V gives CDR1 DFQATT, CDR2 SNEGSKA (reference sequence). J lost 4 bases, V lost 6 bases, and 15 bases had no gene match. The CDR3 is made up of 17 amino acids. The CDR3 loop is CSASGTGGGRGRETQYF. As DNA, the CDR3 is TGCAGTGCCTCCGGGACAGGGGGCGGGAGGGGAAGAGAGACCCAGTACTTC.

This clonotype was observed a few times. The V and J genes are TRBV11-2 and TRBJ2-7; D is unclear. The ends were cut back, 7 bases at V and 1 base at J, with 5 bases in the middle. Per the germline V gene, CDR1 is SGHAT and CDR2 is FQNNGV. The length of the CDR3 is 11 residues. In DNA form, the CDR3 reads TGTGCCAGCACCCTTTCCTACGAGCAGTACTTC. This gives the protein CASTLSYEQYF.

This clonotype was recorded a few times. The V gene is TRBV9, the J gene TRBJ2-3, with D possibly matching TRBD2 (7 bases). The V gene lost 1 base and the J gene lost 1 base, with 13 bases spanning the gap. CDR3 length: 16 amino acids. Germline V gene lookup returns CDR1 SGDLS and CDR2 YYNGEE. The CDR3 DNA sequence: TGTGCCAGCAGCGTACTTGCGGGGGCCGGCACAGATACGCAGTATTTT. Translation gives CASSVLAGAGTDTQYF. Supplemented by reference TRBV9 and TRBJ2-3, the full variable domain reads DSGVTQTPKHLITATGQRVTLRCSPRSGDLSVYWYQQSLDQGLQFLIQYYNGEERAKGNILERFSAQQFPDLHSELNLSSLELGDSALYFCASSVLAGAGTDTQYFGPGTRLTVL.

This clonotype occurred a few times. The CDR3 protein is CASSQVHAGNYGYTF. DNA of the CDR3: TGTGCCAGCAGCCAAGTACACGCTGGTAACTATGGCTACACCTTC. The chain couples TRBV3-1 to TRBJ1-2, with D unresolved. The CDR3 is 15 amino acids. CDR1 is LGHDT and CDR2 is YNNKEL in the germline V gene (reference sequence). Trimming left V 1 base short and J 1 base short, with 10 bases between.

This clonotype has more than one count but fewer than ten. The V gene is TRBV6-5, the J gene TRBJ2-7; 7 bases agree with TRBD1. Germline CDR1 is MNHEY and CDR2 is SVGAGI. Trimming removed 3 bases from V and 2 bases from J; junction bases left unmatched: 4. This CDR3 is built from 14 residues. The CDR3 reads CASSYSDRTYEQYF. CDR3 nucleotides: TGTGCCAGCAGTTATTCGGACAGGACCTACGAGCAGTACTTC.

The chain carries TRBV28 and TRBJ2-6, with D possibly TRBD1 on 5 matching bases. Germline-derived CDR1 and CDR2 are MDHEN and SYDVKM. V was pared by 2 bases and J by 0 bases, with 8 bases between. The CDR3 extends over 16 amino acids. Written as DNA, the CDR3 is TGTGCCAGCAGTTTACATACAGGCTCTGGGGCCAACGTCCTGACTTTC. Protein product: CASSLHTGSGANVLTF.

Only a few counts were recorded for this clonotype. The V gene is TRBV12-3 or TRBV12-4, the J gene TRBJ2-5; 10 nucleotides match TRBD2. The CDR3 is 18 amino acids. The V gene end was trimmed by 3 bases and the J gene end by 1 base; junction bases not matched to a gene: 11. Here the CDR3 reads CASSFGTSVLRAQETQYF. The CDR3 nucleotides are TGTGCCAGCAGTTTCGGGACTAGCGTCCTTAGAGCCCAAGAGACCCAGTACTTC.

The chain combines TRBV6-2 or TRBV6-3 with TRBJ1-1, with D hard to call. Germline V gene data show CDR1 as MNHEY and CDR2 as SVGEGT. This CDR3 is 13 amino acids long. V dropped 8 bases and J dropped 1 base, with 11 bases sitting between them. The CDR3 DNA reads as TGTGCCAGCGGGGAACAAGAGAACACTGAAGCTTTCTTT. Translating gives CASGEQENTEAFF.

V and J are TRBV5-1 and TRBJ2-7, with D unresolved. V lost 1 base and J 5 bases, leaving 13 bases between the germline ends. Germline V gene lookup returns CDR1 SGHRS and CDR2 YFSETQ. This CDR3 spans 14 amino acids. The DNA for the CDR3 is TGCGCCAGCAGCTTGTTTGGAGCGCCTGACGAGCAGTACTTC. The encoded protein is CASSLFGAPDEQYF.

This chain's CDR3 is CASSQGGGLAENEQFF. DNA of the CDR3: TGCGCCAGCAGCCAGGGGGGGGGACTAGCGGAAAATGAGCAGTTCTTC. This chain joins TRBV4-3 and TRBJ2-1; 11 bases agree with TRBD2. CDR1 and CDR2 (germline): LGHNA, YSLEER. V was clipped by 3 bases and J by 7 bases; unmatched bases: 8. The CDR3 is 16 amino acids.

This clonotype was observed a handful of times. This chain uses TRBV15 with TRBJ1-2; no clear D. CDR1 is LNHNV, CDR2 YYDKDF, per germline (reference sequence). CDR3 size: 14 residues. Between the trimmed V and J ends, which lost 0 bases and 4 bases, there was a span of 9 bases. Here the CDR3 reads CATSREVRVYGYTF. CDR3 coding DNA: TGTGCCACCAGCAGAGAGGTTCGAGTCTATGGCTACACCTTC.

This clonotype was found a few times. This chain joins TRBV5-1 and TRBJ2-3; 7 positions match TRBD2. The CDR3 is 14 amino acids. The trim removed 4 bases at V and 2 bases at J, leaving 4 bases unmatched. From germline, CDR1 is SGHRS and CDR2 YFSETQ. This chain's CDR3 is CASSRGDSTDTQYF. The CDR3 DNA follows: TGCGCCAGCAGCCGGGGGGATTCCACAGATACGCAGTATTTT.

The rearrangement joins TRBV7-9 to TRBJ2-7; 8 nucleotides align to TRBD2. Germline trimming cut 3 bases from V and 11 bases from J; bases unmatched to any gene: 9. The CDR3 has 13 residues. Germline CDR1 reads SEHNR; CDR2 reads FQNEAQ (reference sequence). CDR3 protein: CASSFNSGSVKYF. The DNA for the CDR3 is TGTGCCAGCAGCTTTAACAGCGGGAGCGTCAAGTACTTC.

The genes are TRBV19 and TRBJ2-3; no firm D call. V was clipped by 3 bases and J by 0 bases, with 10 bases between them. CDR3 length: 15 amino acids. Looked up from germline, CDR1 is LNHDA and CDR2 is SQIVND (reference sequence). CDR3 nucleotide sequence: TGTGCCAGTAGTATCATGCATGGAAGCACAGATACGCAGTATTTT. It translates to CASSIMHGSTDTQYF.

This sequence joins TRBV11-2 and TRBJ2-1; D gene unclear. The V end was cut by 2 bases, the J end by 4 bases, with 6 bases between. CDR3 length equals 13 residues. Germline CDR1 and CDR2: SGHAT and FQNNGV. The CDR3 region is CASSLQQYNEQFF. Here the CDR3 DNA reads TGTGCCAGCAGCTTACAACAGTACAATGAGCAGTTCTTC.

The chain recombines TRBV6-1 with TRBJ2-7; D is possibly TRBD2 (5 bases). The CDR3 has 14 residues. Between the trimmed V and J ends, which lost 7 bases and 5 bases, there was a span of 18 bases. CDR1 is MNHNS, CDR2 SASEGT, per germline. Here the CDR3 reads CASITGSAGHEQYF. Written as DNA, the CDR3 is TGTGCCAGCATAACGGGCTCCGCGGGCCACGAGCAGTACTTC.

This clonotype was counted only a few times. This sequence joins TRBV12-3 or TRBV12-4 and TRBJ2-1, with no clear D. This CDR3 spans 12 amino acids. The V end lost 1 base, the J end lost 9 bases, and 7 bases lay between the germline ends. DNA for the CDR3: TGTGCCAGCAGTTTAGGAACGGGTGAGCAGTTCTTC. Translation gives CASSLGTGEQFF.

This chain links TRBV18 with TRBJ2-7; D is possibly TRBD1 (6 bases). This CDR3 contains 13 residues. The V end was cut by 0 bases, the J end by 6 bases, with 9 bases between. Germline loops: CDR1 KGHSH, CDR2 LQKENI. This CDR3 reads CASSPPGALEQYF. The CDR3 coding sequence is TGTGCCAGCTCACCACCGGGGGCCCTCGAGCAGTACTTC.

The CDR3 is CASSRVLSSNQPQHF. CDR3 DNA: TGTGCCAGCAGCAGAGTATTATCTAGCAATCAGCCCCAGCATTTT. The rearrangement uses TRBV28 and TRBJ1-5, with D hard to call. The V and J ends lost 6 bases and 0 bases respectively, with 12 bases between them. There are 15 residues in the CDR3. Germline V gene data show CDR1 as MDHEN and CDR2 as SYDVKM. Filled out from reference TRBV28 and TRBJ1-5, the complete variable domain reads DVKVTQSSRYLVKRTGEKVFLECVQDMDHENMFWYRQDPGLGLRLIYFSYDVKMKEKGDIPEGYSVSREKKERFSLILESASTNQTSMYLCASSRVLSSNQPQHFGDGTRLSIL.